One TCR beta chain is described in this entry. Its antigen remains unidentified. The source of the sample is a study of blood T cells in healthy people across ages. Isolating PBMCs gave at least 6 million of these cells per sample. The V and J ends lost 6 bases and 8 bases respectively, with 11 bases between them. This CDR3 spans 11 amino acids. Germline CDR1 is DFQATT and CDR2 is SNEGSKA (reference sequence). With a J-beta primer mix and a sample-barcoded 5' primer, a second PCR ran about 6 to 11 cycles. Each cDNA was tagged by a template-switch adaptor containing 12 random nucleotides. TCRdb called the 5' RACE reads again in MiXCR, with one record for every CDR3 protein. The table lists nearly 1 million distinct CDR3 sequences, roughly 50% of them singletons. Notes on the study in general: Roughly linear age-related decline in beta diversity appeared, significant by age around 36. More naive CD4+ cells and higher diversity marked long-lived donors relative to aged donors.

Input material: blood. The clonotype comes from a woman aged 55-70 years in good health. The chain couples TRBV20-1 to TRBJ2-1, with D unclear. For the CDR3, the DNA is TGCAGTGCCGAATCGAGCTATGAGCAGTTCTTC. It translates to CSAESSYEQFF.